The clone carrying this TCR beta chain was detected once. Only in-frame clones appear in the TCRdb table, and some are missing; sequencing was by immunoSEQ multiplex PCR. Of 95,000 to 100,000 clones listed, about 94% are singletons. There are 16 residues in the CDR3. CDR1 and CDR2 (germline): LNHNV, YYDKDF (reference sequence). The V end was cut by 3 bases, the J end by 2 bases, with 14 bases between. This sample is part of a study of technical replicates of blood from a handful of donors. This chain joins TRBV15 and TRBJ1-5; the D gene is possibly TRBD1 (5 bases). The receptor was derived from a human donor in good health. Material for sequencing was T cells isolated from PBMCs. CDR3 protein: CATSREWGGGNQPQHF. The CDR3, as DNA: TGTGCCACCAGCAGGGAATGGGGAGGGGGCAATCAGCCCCAGCATTTT. Supplemented by reference TRBV15 and TRBJ1-5, the full variable domain reads DAMVIQNPRYQVTQFGKPVTLSCSQTLNHNVMYWYQQKSSQAPKLLFHYYDKDFNNEADTPDNFQSRRPNTSFCFLDIRSPGLGDTAMYLCATSREWGGGNQPQHFGDGTRLSIL.